This T cell receptor (beta chain) was observed in a study of cytomegalovirus exposure and HLA in healthy donors. Trimming at V came to 6 bases and at J to 8 bases, leaving 7 bases not matched to a gene. The CDR3 is made up of 13 amino acids. The germline V gene encodes CDR1 MDHEN and CDR2 SYDVKM. About this clone itself: No antigen is known for it.

A multiplex PCR was run with 60 Vbeta primers and 13 Jbeta primers. This table comes from immunoSEQ multiplex PCR, and its TCRdb copy is limited to in-frame clones, with some not included. Of about 180,000 clones listed, 70% to 85% are singletons. Study-wide points: Reports state that TCR beta sequences accurately predicted most subjects' HLA-A and HLA-B alleles. Analyzed later, association rates of TCRs varied across HLA loci, with DRB1 most and HLA-C fewest.

The chain combines TRBV28 with TRBJ1-2; 9 bases fit TRBD1. Sequencing input: PBMCs. The sequence came from a woman in her thirties in good health and CMV-seropositive. The CDR3 DNA reads TGTGCCAGCAGGTCACAGGGGGCAGGAGGCTACACCTTC. The encoded protein is CASRSQGAGGYTF.